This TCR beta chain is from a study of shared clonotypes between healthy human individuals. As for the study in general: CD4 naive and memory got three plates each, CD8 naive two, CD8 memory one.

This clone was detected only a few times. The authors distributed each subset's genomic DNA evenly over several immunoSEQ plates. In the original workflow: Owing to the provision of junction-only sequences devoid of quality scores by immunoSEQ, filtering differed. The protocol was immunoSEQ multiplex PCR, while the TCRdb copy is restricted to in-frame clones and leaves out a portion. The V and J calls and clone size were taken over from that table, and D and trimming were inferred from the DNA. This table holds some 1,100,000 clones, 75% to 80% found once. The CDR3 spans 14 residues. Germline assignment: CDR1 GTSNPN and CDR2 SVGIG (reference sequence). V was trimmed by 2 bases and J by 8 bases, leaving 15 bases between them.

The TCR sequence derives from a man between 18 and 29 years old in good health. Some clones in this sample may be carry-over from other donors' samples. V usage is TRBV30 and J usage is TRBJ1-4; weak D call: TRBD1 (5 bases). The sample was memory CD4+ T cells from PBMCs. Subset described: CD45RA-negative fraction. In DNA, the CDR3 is TGTGCCTGGAGTCAACAGGATGTGTGGGAAAAACTGTTTTTT. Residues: CAWSQQDVWEKLFF.